This T cell receptor beta chain comes out of a study of T cells in Graves' hyperthyroidism and ophthalmopathy. Study findings and constraints: The model's output predicted ophthalmopathy at a median of approximately 6.5 months prior to onset.

Ten or more counts support this clonotype. Its antigen is still unknown. Amplified TCR beta CDR3 regions came from RNA transcripts. Researchers ran a first-round RT-PCR on the TCR CDR3 using the HTBI primer set. Each CDR3 protein gets one entry after TCRdb re-called the multiplex PCR reads with MiXCR. Seen here are under 400,000 distinct CDR3 sequences, roughly an eighth observed once, and the top ten hold 9.2%. Hyperthyroidism, newly diagnosed and lasting under 2 months, affected patients aged 18 to 65. Exclusion of patients followed from uncontrolled infection, other autoimmune disease, pregnancy or lactation. Material: blood. The receptor was isolated from a woman between 18 and 29 years old with Graves' hyperthyroidism.

The CDR3 here is CASSNRAGTDTQYF. The CDR3 coding sequence is TGTGCCAGCAGCAACAGGGCTGGGACAGATACGCAGTATTTT. The gene calls are TRBV7-9 and TRBJ2-3; D may be TRBD1 (6 bases). This CDR3 is built from 14 residues. Deletions cut 5 bases from V and 3 bases from J, with 12 bases between. CDR1 and CDR2 from the germline V gene are SEHNR and FQNEAQ (reference sequence).